Included here is one TCR beta chain sequence, with context. The data were obtained in a study of cytomegalovirus exposure and HLA in healthy donors. The ends were cut back, 0 bases at V and 3 bases at J, with 12 bases in the middle. This CDR3 region has 15 residues. Germline values: CDR1 SGHRS, CDR2 YFSETQ. The primer mix had 60 Vbeta and 13 Jbeta primers. Profiled with immunoSEQ multiplex PCR; TCRdb holds only in-frame clones, not every one. The sample includes 130,000 or so clones, more than 70% of them seen just once. V and J are TRBV5-1 and TRBJ1-2; no firm D call. This TCR was sampled from a man aged 45-65 years in good health and CMV-seropositive. The sequenced sample was PBMCs. In nucleotides, the CDR3 is TGCGCCAGCAGCTTGGTGGTTCTCGGTGACTATGGCTACACCTTC. Its protein is CASSLVVLGDYGYTF. The full variable domain, in which reference TRBV5-1 and TRBJ1-2 provide the parts outside the CDR3, is KAGVTQTPRYLIKTRGQQVTLSCSPISGHRSVSWYQQTPGQGLQFLFEYFSETQRNKGNFPGRFSGRQFSNSRSEMNVSTLELGDSALYLCASSLVVLGDYGYTFGSGTRLTVV.